A selection of T cell receptor beta chains follows, all from one sample in a study of shared clonotypes between healthy human individuals. Produced via immunoSEQ multiplex PCR; TCRdb's table is partial and in-frame only. The data show over 850,000 clones, more than 75% seen once. The sample comprised memory CD4+ T cells from PBMCs. The receptors shown here come from a man aged 18-30 years in good health. Some clones in this sample may be carry-over from other donors' samples. CDR3s include the opening cysteine and the closing phenylalanine or tryptophan. A D gene is named only where the DNA matches it firmly. Only some rows state a clone size, as once, few, many or a class for expanded clones.

D gene: -; J gene: TRBJ1-1; clone size: -; V gene: TRBV7-2; CDR3 DNA: TGTGCCAGCAGCCAAAAAAGGCAGCTGAACACTGAAGCTTTCTTT; CDR3 protein: CASSQKRQLNTEAFF
D gene: -; J gene: TRBJ1-2; clone size: -; V gene: TRBV28; CDR3 DNA: TGTGCCAGCTTTAAAGGTGACAGAACTAACTATGGCTACACCTTC; CDR3 protein: CASFKGDRTNYGYTF
D gene: -; J gene: TRBJ1-2; clone size: -; V gene: TRBV5-6; CDR3 DNA: TGTGCCAGCAGCCAGGACTCTAACTATGGCTACACCTTC; CDR3 protein: CASSQDSNYGYTF
D gene: TRBD1; J gene: TRBJ1-1; clone size: once; V gene: TRBV7-9; CDR3 DNA: TGTGCCAGCAGTCGACGGGACAGGGTCACTGAAGCTTTCTTT; CDR3 protein: CASSRRDRVTEAFF
D gene: -; J gene: TRBJ1-3; clone size: -; V gene: TRBV28; CDR3 DNA: TGTGCCAGCAGTGTCAGTGGAAACACCATATATTTT; CDR3 protein: CASSVSGNTIYF
D gene: -; J gene: TRBJ2-7; clone size: -; V gene: TRBV30; CDR3 DNA: TGTGCCTGGAGTGTACTCAGGGGCTCATACGAGCAGTACTTC; CDR3 protein: CAWSVLRGSYEQYF
D gene: -; J gene: TRBJ2-1; clone size: -; V gene: TRBV25-1; CDR3 DNA: TGTGCCAGCACCCGTTACAATGAGCAGTTCTTC; CDR3 protein: CASTRYNEQFF
D gene: -; J gene: TRBJ1-1; clone size: -; V gene: TRBV7-9; CDR3 DNA: TGTGCCAGCAGCTTAGGAGGTAGGACTGAAGCTTTCTTT; CDR3 protein: CASSLGGRTEAFF
D gene: -; J gene: TRBJ1-2; clone size: -; V gene: TRBV28; CDR3 DNA: TGTGCCACCGGATATAACTATGGCTACACCTTC; CDR3 protein: CATGYNYGYTF
D gene: -; J gene: TRBJ1-1; clone size: -; V gene: TRBV18; CDR3 DNA: TGTGCCAGCTCACCACCGGGGGCGCAGGGCTGGGACACTGAAGCTTTCTTT; CDR3 protein: CASSPPGAQGWDTEAFF
D gene: -; J gene: TRBJ1-5; clone size: -; V gene: TRBV19; CDR3 DNA: TGTGCCAGTAGTACCCCCGGATATGTTCAGCCCCAGCATTTT; CDR3 protein: CASSTPGYVQPQHF
D gene: TRBD1; J gene: TRBJ1-1; clone size: -; V gene: TRBV4-2; CDR3 DNA: TGTGCCAGCAGTCGGGACAGAAACACTGAAGCTTTCTTT; CDR3 protein: CASSRDRNTEAFF
D gene: -; J gene: TRBJ1-3; clone size: -; V gene: TRBV28; CDR3 DNA: TGTGCCAGCAGCGCCACGTGGGCTGGAAACACCATATATTTT; CDR3 protein: CASSATWAGNTIYF